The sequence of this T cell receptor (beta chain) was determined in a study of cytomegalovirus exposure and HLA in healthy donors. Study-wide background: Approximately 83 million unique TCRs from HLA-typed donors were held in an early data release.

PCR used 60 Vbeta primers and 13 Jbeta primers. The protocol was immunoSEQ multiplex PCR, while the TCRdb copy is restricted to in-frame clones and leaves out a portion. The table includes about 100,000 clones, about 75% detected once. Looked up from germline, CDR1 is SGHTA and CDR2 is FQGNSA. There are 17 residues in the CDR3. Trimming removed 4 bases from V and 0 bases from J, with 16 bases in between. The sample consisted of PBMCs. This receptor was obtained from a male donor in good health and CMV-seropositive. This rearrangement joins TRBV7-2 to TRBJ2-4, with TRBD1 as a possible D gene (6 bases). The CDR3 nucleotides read TGTGCCAGCAGCTCCACTCCAGGGACACTAGCCAAAAACATTCAGTACTTC. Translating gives CASSSTPGTLAKNIQYF.